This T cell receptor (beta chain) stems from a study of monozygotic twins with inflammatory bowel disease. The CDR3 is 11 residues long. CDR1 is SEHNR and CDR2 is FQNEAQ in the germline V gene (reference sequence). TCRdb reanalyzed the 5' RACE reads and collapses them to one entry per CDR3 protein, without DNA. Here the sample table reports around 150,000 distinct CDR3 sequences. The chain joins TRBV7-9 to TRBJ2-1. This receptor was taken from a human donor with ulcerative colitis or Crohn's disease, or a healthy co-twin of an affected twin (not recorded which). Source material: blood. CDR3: CASSPDYEQFF.